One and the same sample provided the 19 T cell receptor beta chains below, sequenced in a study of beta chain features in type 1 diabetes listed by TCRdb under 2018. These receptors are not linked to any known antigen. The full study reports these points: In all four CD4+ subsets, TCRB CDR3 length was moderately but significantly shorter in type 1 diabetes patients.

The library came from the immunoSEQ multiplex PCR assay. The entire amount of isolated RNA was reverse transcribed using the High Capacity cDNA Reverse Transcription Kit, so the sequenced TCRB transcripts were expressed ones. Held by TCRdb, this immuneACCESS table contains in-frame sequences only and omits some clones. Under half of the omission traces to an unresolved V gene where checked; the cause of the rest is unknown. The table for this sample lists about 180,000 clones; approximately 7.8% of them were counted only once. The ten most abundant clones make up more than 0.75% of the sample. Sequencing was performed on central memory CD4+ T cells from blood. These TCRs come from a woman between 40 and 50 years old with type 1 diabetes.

CDR3 coding DNA: TGTGCCAGCTCGACAGGGGGCATAGACACTGAAGCTTTCTTT. Protein sequence: CASSTGGIDTEAFF. The rearrangement links TRBV18 to TRBJ1-1; 10 bases map to TRBD1. The germline CDR1 and CDR2 sequences are KGHSH and LQKENI. There are 14 residues in the CDR3. V lost 6 bases to trimming and J lost 3 bases; unmatched junction nucleotides: 4.

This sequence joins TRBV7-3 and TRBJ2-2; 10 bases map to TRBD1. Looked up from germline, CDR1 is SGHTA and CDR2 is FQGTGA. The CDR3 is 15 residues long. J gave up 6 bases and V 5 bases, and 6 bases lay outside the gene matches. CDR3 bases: TGTGCCAGCAGCACCGGGACAGGGGTTTCCGGGGAGCTGTTTTTT. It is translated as CASSTGTGVSGELFF.

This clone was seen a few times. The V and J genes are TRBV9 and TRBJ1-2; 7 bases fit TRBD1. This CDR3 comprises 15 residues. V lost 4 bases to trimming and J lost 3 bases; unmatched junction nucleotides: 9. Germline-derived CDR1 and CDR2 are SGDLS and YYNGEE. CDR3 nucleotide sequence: TGTGCCAGCAGCCCGCGACAGGGAAGGGACTATGGCTACACCTTC. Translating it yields CASSPRQGRDYGYTF.

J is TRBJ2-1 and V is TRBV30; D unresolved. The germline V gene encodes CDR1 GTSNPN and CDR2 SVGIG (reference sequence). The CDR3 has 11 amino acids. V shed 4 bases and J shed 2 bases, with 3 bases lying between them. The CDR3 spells CAWTAYNEQFF. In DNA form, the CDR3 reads TGTGCCTGGACAGCCTACAATGAGCAGTTCTTC.

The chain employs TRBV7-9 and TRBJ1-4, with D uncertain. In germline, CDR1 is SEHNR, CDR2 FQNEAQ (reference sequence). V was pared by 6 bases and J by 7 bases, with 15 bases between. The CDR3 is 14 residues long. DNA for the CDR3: TGTGCCAGCAGTCACGACTCGGCCGGTGAAAAACTGTTTTTT. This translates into CASSHDSAGEKLFF. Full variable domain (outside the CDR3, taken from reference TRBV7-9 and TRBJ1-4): DTGVSQNPRHKITKRGQNVTFRCDPISEHNRLYWYRQTLGQGPEFLTYFQNEAQLEKSRLLSDRFSAERPKGSFSTLEIQRTEQGDSAMYLCASSHDSAGEKLFFGSGTQLSVL.

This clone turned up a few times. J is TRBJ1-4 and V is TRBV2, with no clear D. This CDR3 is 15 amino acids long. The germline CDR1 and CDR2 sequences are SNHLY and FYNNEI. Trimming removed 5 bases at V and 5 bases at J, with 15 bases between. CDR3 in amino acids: CASSPDASGNEKLFF. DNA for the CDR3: TGTGCCAGCAGTCCCGACGCTAGTGGGAATGAAAAACTGTTTTTT.

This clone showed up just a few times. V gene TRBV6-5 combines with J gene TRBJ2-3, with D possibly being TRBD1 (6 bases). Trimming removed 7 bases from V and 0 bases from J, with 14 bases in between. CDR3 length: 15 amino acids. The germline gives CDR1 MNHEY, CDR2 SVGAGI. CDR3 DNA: TGTGCCAGCAAAAGGTGGGGGCGCAGCACAGATACGCAGTATTTT. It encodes CASKRWGRSTDTQYF.

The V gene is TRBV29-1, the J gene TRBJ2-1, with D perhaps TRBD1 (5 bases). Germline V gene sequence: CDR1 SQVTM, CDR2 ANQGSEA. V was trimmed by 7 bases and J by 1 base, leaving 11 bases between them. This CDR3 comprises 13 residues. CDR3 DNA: TGCAGCGCCATTGGGGCTTCCTACAATGAGCAGTTCTTC. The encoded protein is CSAIGASYNEQFF.

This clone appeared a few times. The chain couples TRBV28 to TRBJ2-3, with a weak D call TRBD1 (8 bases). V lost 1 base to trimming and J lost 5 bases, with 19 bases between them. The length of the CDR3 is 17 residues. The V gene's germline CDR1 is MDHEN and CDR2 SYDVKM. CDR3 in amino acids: CASSLSGGRAGQDTQYF. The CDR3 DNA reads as TGTGCCAGCAGTTTATCAGGGGGCAGAGCGGGGCAAGATACGCAGTATTTT.

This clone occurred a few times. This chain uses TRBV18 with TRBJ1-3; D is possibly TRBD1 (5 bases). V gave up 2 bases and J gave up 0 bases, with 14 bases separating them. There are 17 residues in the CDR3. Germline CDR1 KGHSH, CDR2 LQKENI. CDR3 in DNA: TGTGCCAGCTCACCAGGAGGGGCGCAGAGCTCTGGAAACACCATATATTTT. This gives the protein CASSPGGAQSSGNTIYF.

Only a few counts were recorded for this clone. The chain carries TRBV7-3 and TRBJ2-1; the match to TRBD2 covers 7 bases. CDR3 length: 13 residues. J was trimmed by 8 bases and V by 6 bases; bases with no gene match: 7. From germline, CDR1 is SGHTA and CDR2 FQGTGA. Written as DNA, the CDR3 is TGTGCCAGCAGTCCTAGCGGCGGGTATGAGCAGTTCTTC. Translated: CASSPSGGYEQFF.

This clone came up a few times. As DNA, the CDR3 is TGTGCCAGTAGTGCCCCACGACTAGCGGGAGGAAGCAATGAGCAGTTCTTC. This translates into CASSAPRLAGGSNEQFF. J is TRBJ2-1 and V is TRBV19; 13 bases line up with TRBD2. With 5 bases clipped from V and 6 bases from J, the junction kept 10 bases outside the gene matches. CDR1 LNHDA and CDR2 SQIVND come from the germline V gene (reference sequence). The CDR3 consists of 17 residues.

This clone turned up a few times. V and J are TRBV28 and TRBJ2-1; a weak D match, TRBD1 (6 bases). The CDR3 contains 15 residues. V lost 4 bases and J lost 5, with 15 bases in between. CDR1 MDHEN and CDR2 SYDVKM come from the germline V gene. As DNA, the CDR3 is TGTGCCAGCAGTTCCCCGGCAGGGGCGGACAATGAGCAGTTCTTC. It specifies CASSSPAGADNEQFF.

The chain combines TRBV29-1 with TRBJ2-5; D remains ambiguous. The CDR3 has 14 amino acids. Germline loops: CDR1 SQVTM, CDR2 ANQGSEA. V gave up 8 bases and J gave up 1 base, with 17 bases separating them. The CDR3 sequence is CSYSPTISQETQYF. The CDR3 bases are TGCAGCTACTCACCCACTATATCCCAAGAGACCCAGTACTTC.

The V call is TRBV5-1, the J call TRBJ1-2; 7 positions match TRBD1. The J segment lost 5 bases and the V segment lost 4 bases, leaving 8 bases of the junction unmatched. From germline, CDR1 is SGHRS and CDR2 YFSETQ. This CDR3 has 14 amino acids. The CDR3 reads CASSPGRTGYGYTF. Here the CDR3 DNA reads TGCGCCAGCAGCCCGGGCCGGACAGGTTATGGCTACACCTTC.

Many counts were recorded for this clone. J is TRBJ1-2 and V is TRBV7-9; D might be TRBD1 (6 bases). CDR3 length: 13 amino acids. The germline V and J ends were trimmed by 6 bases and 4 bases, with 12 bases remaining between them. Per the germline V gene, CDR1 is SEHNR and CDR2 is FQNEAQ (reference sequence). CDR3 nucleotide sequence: TGTGCCAGCAGAGAAGGGACAAGCTATGGCTACACCTTC. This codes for CASREGTSYGYTF.

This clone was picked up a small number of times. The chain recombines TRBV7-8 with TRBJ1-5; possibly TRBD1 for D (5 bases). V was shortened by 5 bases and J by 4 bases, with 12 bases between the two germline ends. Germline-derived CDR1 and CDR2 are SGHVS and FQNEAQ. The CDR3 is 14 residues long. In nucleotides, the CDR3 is TGTGCCAGCAGCGCCCGGGACTGGAATCAGCCCCAGCATTTT. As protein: CASSARDWNQPQHF.

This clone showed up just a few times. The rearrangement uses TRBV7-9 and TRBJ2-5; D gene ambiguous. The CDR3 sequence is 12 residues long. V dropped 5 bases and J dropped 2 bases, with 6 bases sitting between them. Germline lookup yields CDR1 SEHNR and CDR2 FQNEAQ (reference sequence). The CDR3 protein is CASSTEQETQYF. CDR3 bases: TGTGCCAGCAGCACGGAGCAAGAGACCCAGTACTTC.

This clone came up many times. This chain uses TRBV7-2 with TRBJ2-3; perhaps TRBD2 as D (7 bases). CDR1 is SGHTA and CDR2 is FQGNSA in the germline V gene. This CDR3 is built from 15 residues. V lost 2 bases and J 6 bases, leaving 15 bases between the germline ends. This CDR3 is CASSLSRSGGDTQYF. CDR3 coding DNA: TGTGCCAGCAGCTTAAGTAGGTCGGGGGGCGATACGCAGTATTTT.